The 13 T cell receptor beta chains presented below share a single source sample, sequenced in a study of blood T cell repertoires in COVID-19. Data came from immunoSEQ multiplex PCR; TCRdb stores just in-frame clones and leaves some out. Of 110,000 to 150,000 clones detected, roughly 90% appear once; the ten largest clones hold 2.5% to 3%. The source material was peripheral blood. These receptors were collected from a man in his 60s with active or convalescent COVID-19.

The chain employs TRBV2 and TRBJ2-1, with 9 bases fitting TRBD2. This CDR3 is built from 15 residues. Germline CDR1 is SNHLY and CDR2 is FYNNEI. Germline trimming cut 3 bases from V and 5 bases from J; bases unmatched to any gene: 5. The CDR3 nucleotides are TGTGCCAGCAGTGACCCGACTAGCGGCCACAATGAGCAGTTCTTC. It yields the protein CASSDPTSGHNEQFF.

The chain employs TRBV5-4 and TRBJ2-3; D is possibly TRBD1 (5 bases). CDR3 length equals 14 residues. Trimming stripped 2 bases from V and 4 bases from J, with 11 bases between. Germline CDR1 SGHNT, CDR2 YYREEE (reference sequence). CDR3 region: CASSLKGASDTQYF. CDR3 bases: TGTGCCAGCAGCTTAAAAGGGGCCTCAGATACGCAGTATTTT. The full variable domain, in which reference TRBV5-4 and TRBJ2-3 provide the parts outside the CDR3, is ETGVTQSPTHLIKTRGQQVTLRCSSQSGHNTVSWYQQALGQGPQFIFQYYREEENGRGNFPPRFSGLQFPNYSSELNVNALELDDSALYLCASSLKGASDTQYFGPGTRLTVL.

This clone is a singleton in its sample. This chain's CDR3 is CAWKANNRDSPLHF. The CDR3 DNA follows: TGTGCCTGGAAAGCTAACAACAGGGATTCACCCCTCCACTTT. The chain has TRBV30 and TRBJ1-6; D perhaps matches TRBD1 (6 bases). CDR1 and CDR2 from the germline V gene are GTSNPN and SVGIG (reference sequence). V was trimmed by 4 bases and J by 8 bases, leaving 15 bases between them. The CDR3 is 14 residues long.

This clone was seen only once. The chain recombines TRBV7-2 with TRBJ1-2; D not certain. Germline V gene sequence: CDR1 SGHTA, CDR2 FQGNSA. The CDR3 is 11 amino acids. The V and J ends lost 6 bases and 7 bases respectively, with 9 bases between them. The CDR3: CASRRGSGYTF. CDR3 coding DNA: TGTGCCAGCAGAAGAGGGAGTGGCTACACCTTC.

A note on this clone: No DNA is shown, since the ends of the CDR3 on it are uncertain; the CDR3 is the one TCRdb lists. This chain connects TRBV28 to TRBJ1-6; the table's D gene call, TRBD1, was not cross checked with the DNA. Germline assignment: CDR1 MDHEN and CDR2 SYDVKM. The CDR3 is made up of 17 amino acids, end residues included. CDR3 amino acids: CASSSSDKASFNSPLHF.

In this sample, this clone turned up a few times. CDR3: CATSAGVRGTEAFF. As DNA, the CDR3 is TGTGCCACCAGTGCAGGGGTAAGGGGCACTGAAGCTTTCTTT. The chain employs TRBV24-1 and TRBJ1-1; tentatively, D is TRBD1 (6 bases). V was shortened by 5 bases and J by 4 bases, with 13 bases between the two germline ends. This CDR3 region has 14 residues. Germline V lookup: CDR1 KGHDR, CDR2 SFDVKD.

The DNA of the CDR3 is TGCGCCAGCAGCCAAGATTGGGACAATTCCTACGAGCAGTACTTC. Protein sequence: CASSQDWDNSYEQYF. The chain employs TRBV4-3 and TRBJ2-7; weak D call: TRBD1 (6 bases). The CDR3 spans 15 residues. Germline CDR1 is LGHNA and CDR2 is YSLEER. V was clipped by 0 bases and J by 1 base, with 10 bases between them.

The gene calls are TRBV10-2 and TRBJ2-7; 7 bases match TRBD2. Germline-derived CDR1 and CDR2 are WSHSY and SAAADI. The junction had 6 bases not matched to a gene; V was cut back by 6 bases and J by 4 bases. CDR3 length: 13 amino acids. The CDR3 DNA sequence: TGCGCCAGCAGGGGTGGGAGGGAGTACGAGCAGTACTTC. Its translation: CASRGGREYEQYF.

This chain links TRBV11-2 with TRBJ1-3; the D is unclear. Germline CDR1 and CDR2: SGHAT and FQNNGV. CDR3 length: 17 residues. Trimming took off 1 base at V and 0 bases at J, with 13 bases between the two ends. The CDR3 sequence: CASSLVKGVGSGNTIYF. The CDR3, as DNA: TGTGCCAGCAGCTTAGTTAAAGGAGTAGGCTCTGGAAACACCATATATTTT.

V gene TRBV19 combines with J gene TRBJ2-2; 8 bases match TRBD2. V lost 0 bases and J lost 7; bases outside the gene matches: 13. Germline V lookup: CDR1 LNHDA, CDR2 SQIVND (reference sequence). CDR3 size: 18 residues. CDR3 nucleotide sequence: TGTGCCAGTAGTATAGATCTTGCTGGGACTAGGGCAGTCGGGGAGCTGTTTTTT. It translates to CASSIDLAGTRAVGELFF.

This clone was seen once. The rearrangement links TRBV7-9 to TRBJ1-3; D is possibly TRBD1 (5 bases). The CDR3 covers 16 residues. Germline-derived CDR1 and CDR2 are SEHNR and FQNEAQ (reference sequence). Trimming left V 7 bases short and J 0 bases short, with 16 bases between. CDR3 sequence reads: CASNPPDGGSGNTIYF. DNA for the CDR3: TGTGCCAGCAACCCGCCGGACGGGGGCTCTGGAAACACCATATATTTT.

This clone was detected only a few times. The chain employs TRBV2 and TRBJ1-2; D is ambiguous. V dropped 10 bases and J dropped 6 bases, with 6 bases sitting between them. CDR3 size: 9 residues. Germline assignment: CDR1 SNHLY and CDR2 FYNNEI. This CDR3 reads CATDNGYTF. The CDR3 nucleotides are TGTGCCACCGACAATGGCTACACCTTC.

The chain couples TRBV5-6 to TRBJ1-3; possibly TRBD1 for D (5 bases). Germline V lookup: CDR1 SGHDT, CDR2 YYEEEE. The CDR3 extends over 17 amino acids. The V gene lost 0 bases and the J gene lost 0 bases, with 13 bases spanning the gap. CDR3 nucleotide sequence: TGTGCCAGCAGCTTGGGGGGCAGAATCTTCTCTGGAAACACCATATATTTT. Its protein is CASSLGGRIFSGNTIYF.